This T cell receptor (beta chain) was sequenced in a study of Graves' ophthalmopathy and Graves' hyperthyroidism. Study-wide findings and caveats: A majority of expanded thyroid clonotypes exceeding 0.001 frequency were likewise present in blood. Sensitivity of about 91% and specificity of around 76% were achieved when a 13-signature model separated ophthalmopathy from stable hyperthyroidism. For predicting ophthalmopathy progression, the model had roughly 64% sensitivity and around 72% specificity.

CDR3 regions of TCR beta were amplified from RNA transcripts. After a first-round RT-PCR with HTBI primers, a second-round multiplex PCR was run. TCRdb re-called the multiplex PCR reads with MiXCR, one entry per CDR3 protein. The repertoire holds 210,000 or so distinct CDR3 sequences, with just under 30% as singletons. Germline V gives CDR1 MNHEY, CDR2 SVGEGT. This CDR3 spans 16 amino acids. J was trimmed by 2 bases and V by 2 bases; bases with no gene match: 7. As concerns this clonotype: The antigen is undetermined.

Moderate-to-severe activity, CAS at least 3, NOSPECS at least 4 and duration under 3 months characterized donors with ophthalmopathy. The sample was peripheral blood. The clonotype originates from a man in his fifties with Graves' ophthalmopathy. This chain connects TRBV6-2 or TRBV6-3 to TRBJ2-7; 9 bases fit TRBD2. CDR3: CASSYPLAGVAYEQYF. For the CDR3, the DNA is TGTGCCAGCAGTTACCCGTTAGCGGGAGTAGCCTACGAGCAGTACTTC.